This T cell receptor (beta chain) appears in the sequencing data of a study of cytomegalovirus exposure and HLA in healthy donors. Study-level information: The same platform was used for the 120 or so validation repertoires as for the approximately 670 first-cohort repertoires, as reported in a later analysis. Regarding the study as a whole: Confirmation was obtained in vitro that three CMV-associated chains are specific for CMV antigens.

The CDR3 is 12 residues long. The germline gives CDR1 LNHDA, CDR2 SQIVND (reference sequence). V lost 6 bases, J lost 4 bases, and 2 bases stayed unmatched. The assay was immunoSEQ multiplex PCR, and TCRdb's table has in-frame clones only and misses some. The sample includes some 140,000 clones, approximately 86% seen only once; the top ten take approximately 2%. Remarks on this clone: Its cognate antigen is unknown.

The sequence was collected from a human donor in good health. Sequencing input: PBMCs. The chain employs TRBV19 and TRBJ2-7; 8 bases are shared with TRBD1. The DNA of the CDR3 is TGTGCCAGTAGCGACAGGGGTTACGAGCAGTACTTC. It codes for CASSDRGYEQYF.